A single T cell receptor beta chain is shown here with its context. This sample was included in a study of T-cell memory formation after mild COVID-19. Via MiXCR, TCRdb re-called the 5' RACE reads, giving one row per CDR3 protein. The sample includes around 200,000 distinct CDR3 sequences, around 18% of them seen just once. The sequenced sample was PBMCs or a T cell subset sorted from them (not recorded which). The clonotype was recovered from a young man who had mild COVID-19 (a few samples of this study predate the infection). Cell type and time point are not known.

For the CDR3, the DNA is TGTGCCAGCAGAAACAGGGGCCGTAATTCACCCCTCCACTTT. Its translation is CASRNRGRNSPLHF. This chain connects TRBV6-2 or TRBV6-3 to TRBJ1-6; 7 bases align to TRBD1. Germline CDR1 MNHEY, CDR2 SVGEGT. CDR3 length: 14 amino acids. With V trimmed by 6 bases and J by 6 bases, 5 bases remained unmatched.